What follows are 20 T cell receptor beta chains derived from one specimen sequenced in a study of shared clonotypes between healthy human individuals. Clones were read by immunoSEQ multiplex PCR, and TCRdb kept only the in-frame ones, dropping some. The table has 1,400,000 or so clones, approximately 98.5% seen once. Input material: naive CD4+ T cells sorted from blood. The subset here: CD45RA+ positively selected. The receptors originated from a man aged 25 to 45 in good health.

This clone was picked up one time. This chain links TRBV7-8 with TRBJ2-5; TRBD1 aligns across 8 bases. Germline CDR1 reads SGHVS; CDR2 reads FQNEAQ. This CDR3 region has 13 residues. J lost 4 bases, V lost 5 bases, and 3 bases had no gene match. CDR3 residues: CASSRTGTETQYF. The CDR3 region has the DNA TGTGCCAGCAGCCGGACAGGGACAGAGACCCAGTACTTC. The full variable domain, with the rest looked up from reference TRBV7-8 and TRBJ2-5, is GAGVSQSPRYKVAKRGQDVALRCDPISGHVSLFWYQQALGQGPEFLTYFQNEAQLDKSGLPSDRFFAERPEGSVSTLKIQRTQQEDSAVYLCASSRTGTETQYFGPGTRLLVL.

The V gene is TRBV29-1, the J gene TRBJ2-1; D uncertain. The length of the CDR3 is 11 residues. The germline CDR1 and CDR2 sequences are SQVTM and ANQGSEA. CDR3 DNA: TGCAGTCACAGTATTCTAAATGAGCAGTTCTTC. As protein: CSHSILNEQFF.

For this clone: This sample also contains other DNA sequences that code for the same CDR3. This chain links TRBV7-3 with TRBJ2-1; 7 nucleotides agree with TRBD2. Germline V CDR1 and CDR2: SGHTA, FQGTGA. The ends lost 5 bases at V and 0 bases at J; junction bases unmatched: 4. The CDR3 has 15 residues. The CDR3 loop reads CASSRSGDSYNEQFF. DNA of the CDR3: TGTGCCAGCAGCCGGAGCGGGGACTCCTACAATGAGCAGTTCTTC.

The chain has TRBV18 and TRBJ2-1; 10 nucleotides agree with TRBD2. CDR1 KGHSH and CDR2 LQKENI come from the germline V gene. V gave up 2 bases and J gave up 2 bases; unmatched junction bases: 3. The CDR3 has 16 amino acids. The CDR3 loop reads CASSPTSGDTYNEQFF. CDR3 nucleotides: TGTGCCAGCTCACCAACTAGCGGGGATACCTACAATGAGCAGTTCTTC.

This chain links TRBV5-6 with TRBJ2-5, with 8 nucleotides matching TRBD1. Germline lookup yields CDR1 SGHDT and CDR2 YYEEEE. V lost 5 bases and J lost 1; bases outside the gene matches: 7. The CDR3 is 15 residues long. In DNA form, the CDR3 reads TGTGCCAGCAGACCGGCAGGGGGCAGCCAAGAGACCCAGTACTTC. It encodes CASRPAGGSQETQYF.

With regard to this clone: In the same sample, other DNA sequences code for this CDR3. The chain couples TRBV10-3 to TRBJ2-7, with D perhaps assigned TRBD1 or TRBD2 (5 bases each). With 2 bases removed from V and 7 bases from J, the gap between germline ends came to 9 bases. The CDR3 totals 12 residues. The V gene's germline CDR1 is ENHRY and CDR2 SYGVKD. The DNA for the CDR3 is TGTGCCATCAGTGAGGGGGGTCGGGAGCAGTACTTC. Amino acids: CAISEGGREQYF.

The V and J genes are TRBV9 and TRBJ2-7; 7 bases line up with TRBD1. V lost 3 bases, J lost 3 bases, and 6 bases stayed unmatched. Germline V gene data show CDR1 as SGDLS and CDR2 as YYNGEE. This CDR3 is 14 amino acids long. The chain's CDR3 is CASSDDRVNYEQYF. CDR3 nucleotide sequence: TGTGCCAGCAGCGATGACAGGGTAAACTACGAGCAGTACTTC. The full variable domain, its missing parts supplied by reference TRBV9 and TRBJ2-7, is DSGVTQTPKHLITATGQRVTLRCSPRSGDLSVYWYQQSLDQGLQFLIQYYNGEERAKGNILERFSAQQFPDLHSELNLSSLELGDSALYFCASSDDRVNYEQYFGPGTRLTVT.

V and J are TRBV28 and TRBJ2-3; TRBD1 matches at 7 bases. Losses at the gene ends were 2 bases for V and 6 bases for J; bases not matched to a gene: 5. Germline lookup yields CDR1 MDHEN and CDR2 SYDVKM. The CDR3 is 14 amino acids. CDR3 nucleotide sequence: TGTGCCAGCAGTTTAGGACAGGAGGTGGATACGCAGTATTTT. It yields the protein CASSLGQEVDTQYF.

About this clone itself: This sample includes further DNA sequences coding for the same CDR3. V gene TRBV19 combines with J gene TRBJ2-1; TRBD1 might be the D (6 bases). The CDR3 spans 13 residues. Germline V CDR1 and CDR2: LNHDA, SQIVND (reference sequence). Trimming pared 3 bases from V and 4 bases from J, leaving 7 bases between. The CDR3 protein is CASSIGQYNEQFF. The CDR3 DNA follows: TGTGCCAGTAGTATCGGACAGTACAATGAGCAGTTCTTC.

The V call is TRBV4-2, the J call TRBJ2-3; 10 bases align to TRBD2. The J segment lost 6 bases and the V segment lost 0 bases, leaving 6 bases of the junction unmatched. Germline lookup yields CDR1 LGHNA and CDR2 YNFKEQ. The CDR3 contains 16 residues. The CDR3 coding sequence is TGTGCCAGCAGCCAAGATGGGGGACTAGCGTCGGATACGCAGTATTTT. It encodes CASSQDGGLASDTQYF.

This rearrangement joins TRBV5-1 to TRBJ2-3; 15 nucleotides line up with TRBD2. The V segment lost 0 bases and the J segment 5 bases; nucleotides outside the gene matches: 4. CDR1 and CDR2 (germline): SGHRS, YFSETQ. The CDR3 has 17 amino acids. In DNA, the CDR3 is TGCGCCAGCAGCTTGGGGCCGGGACTAGCGGGAGGAGATACGCAGTATTTT. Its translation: CASSLGPGLAGGDTQYF.

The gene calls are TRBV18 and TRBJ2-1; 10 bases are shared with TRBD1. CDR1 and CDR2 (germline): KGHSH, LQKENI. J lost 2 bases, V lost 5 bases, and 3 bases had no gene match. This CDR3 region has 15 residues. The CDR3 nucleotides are TGTGCCAGCTCAGCAGGGACAGGGGCCTACAATGAGCAGTTCTTC. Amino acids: CASSAGTGAYNEQFF.

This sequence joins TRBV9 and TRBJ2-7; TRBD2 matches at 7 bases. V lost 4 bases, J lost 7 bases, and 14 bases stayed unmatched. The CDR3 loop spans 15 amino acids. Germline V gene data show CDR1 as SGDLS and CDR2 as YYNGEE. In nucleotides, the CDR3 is TGTGCCAGCAGCACCTTATCCAGCGGGATTGGTGAGCAGTACTTC. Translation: CASSTLSSGIGEQYF.

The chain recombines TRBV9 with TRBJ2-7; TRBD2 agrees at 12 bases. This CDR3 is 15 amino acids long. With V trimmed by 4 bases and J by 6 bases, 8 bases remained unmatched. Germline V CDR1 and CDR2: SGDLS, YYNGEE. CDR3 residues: CASSPRLAGEREQYF. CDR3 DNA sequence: TGTGCCAGCAGCCCCCGACTAGCGGGAGAACGCGAGCAGTACTTC.

The CDR3 sequence: CASSPRTPGGRLEETQYF. In DNA, the CDR3 is TGTGCCAGCTCACCTCGGACTCCCGGGGGGCGTTTGGAAGAGACCCAGTACTTC. The V gene is TRBV18, the J gene TRBJ2-5; possible D gene TRBD2, 7 bases. V was shortened by 3 bases and J by 3 bases, with 23 bases between the two germline ends. CDR3 length: 18 residues. In germline, CDR1 is KGHSH, CDR2 LQKENI.

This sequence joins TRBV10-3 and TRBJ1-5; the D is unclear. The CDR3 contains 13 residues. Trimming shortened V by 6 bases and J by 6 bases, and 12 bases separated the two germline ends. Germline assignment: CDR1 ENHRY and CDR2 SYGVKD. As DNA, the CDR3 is TGTGCCATCAGCGAAGATCAGAGTCAGCCCCAGCATTTT. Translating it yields CAISEDQSQPQHF.

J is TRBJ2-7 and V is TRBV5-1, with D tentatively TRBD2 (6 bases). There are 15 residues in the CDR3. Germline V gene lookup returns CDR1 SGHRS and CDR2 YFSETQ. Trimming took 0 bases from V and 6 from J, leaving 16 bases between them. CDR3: CASSLGLGGRSEQYF. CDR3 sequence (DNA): TGCGCCAGCAGCTTGGGGCTCGGGGGTAGATCCGAGCAGTACTTC.

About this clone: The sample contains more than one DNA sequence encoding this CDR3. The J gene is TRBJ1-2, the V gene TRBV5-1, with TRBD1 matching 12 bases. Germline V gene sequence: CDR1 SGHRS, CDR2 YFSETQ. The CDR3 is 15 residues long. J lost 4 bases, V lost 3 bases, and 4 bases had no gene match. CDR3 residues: CASSSGQGASYGYTF. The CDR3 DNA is TGCGCCAGCAGCTCGGGACAGGGGGCTTCCTATGGCTACACCTTC.

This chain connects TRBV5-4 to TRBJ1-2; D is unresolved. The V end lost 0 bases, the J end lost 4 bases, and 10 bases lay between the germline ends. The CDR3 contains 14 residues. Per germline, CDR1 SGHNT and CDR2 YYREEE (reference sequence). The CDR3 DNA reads TGTGCCAGCAGCTTGGGGCGGGATGCCTATGGCTACACCTTC. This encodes CASSLGRDAYGYTF.

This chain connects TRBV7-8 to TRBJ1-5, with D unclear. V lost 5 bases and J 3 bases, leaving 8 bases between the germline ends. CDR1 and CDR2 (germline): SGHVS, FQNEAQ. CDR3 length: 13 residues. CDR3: CASSPSSNQPQHF. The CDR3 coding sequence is TGTGCCAGCAGCCCATCTTCCAATCAGCCCCAGCATTTT.